This TCR beta chain was captured in a study of blood T cell repertoires in COVID-19. Overall study: Samples came from the United States, Italy and Spain, spanning acute and convalescent COVID-19. Sources were T cells, B-cell-depleted T cells, or PBMCs; the material itself was cDNA or gDNA.

The CDR3 is made up of 15 amino acids. CDR1 is SGDLS and CDR2 is YYNGEE in the germline V gene. V lost 4 bases, J lost 2 bases, and 5 bases stayed unmatched. Original data processing: Amplifying reference gene primers gave estimates of nucleated cell counts. Repertoires were generated with immunoSEQ multiplex PCR, while TCRdb's copy carries only in-frame clones and drops some. V and J calls and clone size are copied from that table; D and trimming were computed from the DNA. In the table there are roughly 200,000 clones, 80% to 85% of which are singletons. The sample comprised peripheral blood. The TCR originated in a man aged 45 to 65 with active or convalescent COVID-19. The J gene is TRBJ2-1, the V gene TRBV9; the match to TRBD2 covers 8 bases. For the CDR3, the DNA is TGTGCCAGCAGCCCGGGGGGGGAGCCCTACAATGAGCAGTTCTTC. Its translation is CASSPGGEPYNEQFF.